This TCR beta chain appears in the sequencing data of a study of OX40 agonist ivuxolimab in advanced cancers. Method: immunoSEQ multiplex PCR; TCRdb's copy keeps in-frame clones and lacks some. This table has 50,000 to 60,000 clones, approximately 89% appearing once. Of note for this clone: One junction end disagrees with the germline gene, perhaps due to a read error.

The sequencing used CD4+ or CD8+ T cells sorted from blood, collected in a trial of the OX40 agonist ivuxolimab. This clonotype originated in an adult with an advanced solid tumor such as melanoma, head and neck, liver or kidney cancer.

CDR3 bases: TGTGCCAGCAGCGTAGACAAGGGCACCTATAATTCACTCCTCCACTTT. Protein sequence: CASSVDKGTYNSLLHF. The chain combines TRBV9 with TRBJ1-6; no clear D gene. The germline CDR1 and CDR2 sequences are SGDLS and YYNGEE. The CDR3 length is 16 residues. Filled out from reference TRBV9 and TRBJ1-6, the complete variable domain reads DSGVTQTPKHLITATGQRVTLRCSPRSGDLSVYWYQQSLDQGLQFLIQYYNGEERAKGNILERFSAQQFPDLHSELNLSSLELGDSALYFCASSVDKGTYNSLLHFGNGTRLTVT.